The rows below give T cell receptor beta chains drawn from one sample of a study of blood T cell repertoires in COVID-19. Assay: immunoSEQ multiplex PCR; the TCRdb copy retains only in-frame clones and omits some. The sample has roughly 280,000 clones; around nine tenths are singletons. The sequenced material came from peripheral blood. Source of these receptors: a man between 40 and 49 years old with active or convalescent COVID-19. Each CDR3 is given with its conserved first and last residue. D genes are given only for firm matches. Some rows mark clone size as missing; the rest say once, few, many or name a class of expanded clone.

j_call clone_size d_call v_call cdr3_nt cdr3_aa
TRBJ1-3 . . TRBV7-6 TGTGCCAGCAGCGCTGCAAGGAGCTCTGGAAACACCATATATTTT CASSAARSSGNTIYF
TRBJ2-3 . . TRBV5-4 TGTGCCAGCAGGCTAGGGGGCACAGATACGCAGTATTTT CASRLGGTDTQYF
TRBJ1-1 . . TRBV30 TGTGCCTGGAGCCCAAAGGGGTGGGGTCTGAAAGCTTTCTTT CAWSPKGWGLKAFF
TRBJ2-5 . . TRBV28 TGTGCCAGCAGTTTCCCCGGGTGGCAAGAGACCCAGTACTTC CASSFPGWQETQYF
TRBJ2-7 once TRBD1 TRBV11-3 TGTGCCAGCAGCTTAGAACAGGGGTTCTCCTACGAGCAGTACTTC CASSLEQGFSYEQYF
TRBJ2-3 . TRBD1 TRBV24-1 TGTGCCACCAGTGATCCCGGACAGGGGGCTGCAGATACGCAGTATTTT CATSDPGQGAADTQYF
TRBJ1-4 . TRBD1 TRBV28 TGTGCCAGCAGTCTAAAGACAGGGGGCAGGAAACTGTTTTTT CASSLKTGGRKLFF
TRBJ2-2 . TRBD1 TRBV18 TGTGCCAGCTCACCTAGACCGGGACAGGGTCCGAACACCGGGGAGCTGTTTTTT CASSPRPGQGPNTGELFF
TRBJ2-1 once . TRBV4-1 TGCGCCAGCAGCCAAGAGGGGACTGGCTTAGTCAATGAGCAGTTCTTC CASSQEGTGLVNEQFF
TRBJ2-1 . . TRBV6-6 TGTGCCAGCGGGGCAGGGGTGGTTAATGAGCAGTTCTTC CASGAGVVNEQFF
TRBJ1-2 . . TRBV11-2 TGTGCCAGCAGCTTGCGACAGGTCTCTATGGGCTACACCTTC CASSLRQVSMGYTF
TRBJ2-3 . TRBD2 TRBV11-2 TGTGCCAGCAGCCTCAGGACTAGCGGGACAGATACGCAGTATTTT CASSLRTSGTDTQYF
TRBJ1-1 . . TRBV5-1 TGCGCCAGCAGACCCACAGGGAACACTGAAGCTTTCTTT CASRPTGNTEAFF
TRBJ2-7 . . TRBV11-2 TGTGCCAGCAGCGGGCCGGATAGCTCCTACGAGCAGTACTTC CASSGPDSSYEQYF
TRBJ1-1 . . TRBV7-9 TGTGCCAGCAGCGTCTGGGAGGGTGAAGCTTTCTTT CASSVWEGEAFF
TRBJ1-1 . . TRBV5-6 TGTGCCAGCAGTTACGGTCGTCCCCCCACTGAAGCTTTCTTT CASSYGRPPTEAFF
TRBJ2-5 . . TRBV3-1/TRBV3-2 TGTGCCAGCAGCATCAGTCCCAGCGGTCAAGAGACCCAGTACTTC CASSISPSGQETQYF
TRBJ2-7 many . TRBV19 TGTGCCAGCAAAAGCGGCTCGTCCTACGAGCAGTACTTC CASKSGSSYEQYF
TRBJ2-2 . TRBD2 TRBV19 TGTGCCAGTACTAGGACTAGCGGGGGCGCGAACACCGGGGAGCTGTTTTTT CASTRTSGGANTGELFF
TRBJ2-1 . . TRBV6-5 TGTGCCAGCAGTTACTCAGGGGAAGAGCAGTTCTTC CASSYSGEEQFF
TRBJ1-1 . TRBD1 TRBV27 TGTGCCAGCAGGAACGACAGGGGTTCGCTGAACACTGAAGCTTTCTTT CASRNDRGSLNTEAFF
TRBJ2-1 . . TRBV9 TGTGCCAGCAGCCAGAGGCCGGTGGGTGAGCAGTTCTTC CASSQRPVGEQFF